This TCR beta chain was obtained from a study of post-analysis software for immune sequencing data. Study results and limitations: The five TRBV segments detected at higher frequency in patients than in controls included TRBV5-6, TRBV5-1 and TRBV20-1.

Only a few counts were recorded for this clonotype. Its target is not known. The CDR3 consists of 12 residues. Trimming took off 9 bases at V and 3 bases at J, with 11 bases between the two ends. Unique-molecular-identifier-tagged TCR beta cDNA libraries were used. TCRdb used MiXCR to reprocess the PCR reads, holding one entry per CDR3 protein. In the table there are roughly 600,000 distinct CDR3 sequences, around 40% of which are singletons. The specimen was blood. This rearrangement joins TRBV12-3 or TRBV12-4 to TRBJ1-2; perhaps TRBD1 as D (5 bases). This TCR came from a girl under 18 with multiple sclerosis. CDR3 residues: CASPRGDYGYTF. The CDR3 nucleotides are TGTGCCAGTCCCCGGGGGGACTATGGCTACACCTTC.